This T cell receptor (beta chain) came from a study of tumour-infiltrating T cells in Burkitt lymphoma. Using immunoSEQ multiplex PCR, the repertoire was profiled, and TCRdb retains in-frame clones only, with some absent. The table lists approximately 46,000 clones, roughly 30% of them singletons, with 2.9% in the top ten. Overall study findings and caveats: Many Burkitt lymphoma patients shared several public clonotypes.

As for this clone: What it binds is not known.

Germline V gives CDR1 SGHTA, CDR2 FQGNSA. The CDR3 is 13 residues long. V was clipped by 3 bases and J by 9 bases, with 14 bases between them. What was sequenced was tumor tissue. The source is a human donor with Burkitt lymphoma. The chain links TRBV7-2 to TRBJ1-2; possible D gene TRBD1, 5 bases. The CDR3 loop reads CASSFQGIDSYTF. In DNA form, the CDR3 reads TGTGCCAGCAGCTTCCAGGGAATAGATAGCTACACCTTC.